Listed here are 11 T cell receptor beta chains from one sample, sequenced in a study of identical twins. A single record per CDR3 protein comes from TCRdb applying MiXCR to the 5' RACE reads. The profile shows 400,000 or so distinct CDR3 sequences, 7% to 9.5% of them singletons. The sequenced sample consisted of naive T cells sorted from blood. The source of these receptors is a woman aged 45-59 years in good health.

This clonotype was counted only a few times. Sequence at one end of the junction differs from germline and may be a read error. The gene calls are TRBV4-2 and TRBJ2-1; D possibly matches TRBD1 or TRBD2 (5 bases each). CDR1 and CDR2 from the germline V gene are LGHNA and YNFKEQ. The CDR3 contains 16 residues. The CDR3 DNA reads TGTGCCAGCAGCCAAGAAATTTCTCCTTCGGCTGGGGGATTTCACTTC. Translating gives CASSQEISPSAGGFHF.

This clonotype has just a few counts. V gene TRBV12-3 or TRBV12-4 combines with J gene TRBJ2-2; possibly TRBD1 for D (6 bases). The length of the CDR3 is 15 residues. Trimming took 11 bases from V and 0 from J, leaving 16 bases between them. The CDR3 bases are TGTGCCTCCAGTATTCAGGGGACGAACACCGGGGAGCTGTTTTTT. Protein sequence: CASSIQGTNTGELFF.

In its sample, this clonotype was seen many times. The genes are TRBV5-6 and TRBJ2-3; D uncertain. Looked up from germline, CDR1 is SGHDT and CDR2 is YYEEEE. Trimming left V 1 base short and J 2 bases short, with 8 bases between. The CDR3 runs to 14 residues. CDR3: CASSLNSYTDTQYF. CDR3 in DNA: TGTGCCAGCAGCTTGAACAGTTACACAGATACGCAGTATTTT.

This clonotype was counted a few times. This rearrangement joins TRBV12-3 or TRBV12-4 to TRBJ2-1; no clear D gene. The CDR3 runs 16 residues. Trimming pared 5 bases from V and 0 bases from J, leaving 14 bases between. The chain's CDR3 is CASSDIRLASYNEQFF. DNA for the CDR3: TGTGCCAGCAGTGACATCCGACTGGCCTCCTACAATGAGCAGTTCTTC.

The chain employs TRBV20-1 and TRBJ2-2, with 7 positions matching TRBD1. CDR3 size: 16 residues. The J segment lost 5 bases and the V segment lost 0 bases, leaving 9 bases of the junction unmatched. CDR1 DFQATT and CDR2 SNEGSKA come from the germline V gene (reference sequence). The CDR3 DNA reads TGCAGTGCTAGAGATCCTGCCAGGGGGTTAACCGGGGAGCTGTTTTTT. It is translated as CSARDPARGLTGELFF.

The V call is TRBV7-9, the J call TRBJ2-3, with D unresolved. V dropped 2 bases and J dropped 4 bases, with 7 bases sitting between them. The V gene's germline CDR1 is SEHNR and CDR2 FQNEAQ (reference sequence). The CDR3 consists of 13 residues. This CDR3 reads CASSLLIADTQYF. The CDR3 bases are TGTGCCAGCAGCTTACTAATTGCAGATACGCAGTATTTT.

This clonotype was counted only a few times. The V and J genes are TRBV4-1 and TRBJ2-1, with D perhaps being TRBD1 or TRBD2 (5 bases each). Germline V gene sequence: CDR1 MGHRA, CDR2 YSYEKL. This CDR3 has 15 residues. With 2 bases removed from V and 6 bases from J, the gap between germline ends came to 14 bases. CDR3 in amino acids: CASSQPGRQGNEQFF. The CDR3 region has the DNA TGCGCCAGCAGCCAACCGGGAAGGCAGGGCAATGAGCAGTTCTTC.

This clonotype was counted at least ten times. The chain is built from TRBV5-1 and TRBJ2-3; no firm D call. The germline V gene has CDR1 SGHRS and CDR2 YFSETQ. With 0 bases removed from V and 0 bases from J, the gap between germline ends came to 8 bases. The CDR3 spans 15 residues. CDR3 nucleotide sequence: TGCGCCAGCAGCTTGGGTCTAATTAGCACAGATACGCAGTATTTT. Translating gives CASSLGLISTDTQYF.

This clonotype was picked up many times. Here the CDR3 reads CASSESAYEQYV. The CDR3 DNA follows: TGCGCCAGCAGTGAATCCGCCTACGAGCAGTACGTC. The J gene is TRBJ2-7, the V gene TRBV10-2; unclear D gene. Germline-derived CDR1 and CDR2 are WSHSY and SAAADI. The CDR3 sequence is 12 residues long. The germline V and J ends were trimmed by 3 bases and 2 bases, with 5 bases remaining between them.

This clonotype has at least ten counts. J is TRBJ2-7 and V is TRBV14, with 10 nucleotides matching TRBD1. The CDR3 is 17 residues long. The J segment lost 4 bases and the V segment lost 0 bases, leaving 9 bases of the junction unmatched. CDR1 SGHDN and CDR2 FVKESK come from the germline V gene. CDR3 amino acids: CASSQEFRDRGVYEQYF. The DNA for the CDR3 is TGTGCCAGCAGCCAAGAGTTCCGGGACAGGGGAGTTTACGAGCAGTACTTC. Together with reference TRBV14 and TRBJ2-7, the CDR3 gives the full variable domain: EAGVTQFPSHSVIEKGQTVTLRCDPISGHDNLYWYRRVMGKEIKFLLHFVKESKQDESGMPNNRFLAERTGGTYSTLKVQPAELEDSGVYFCASSQEFRDRGVYEQYFGPGTRLTVT.

This clonotype was seen a few times. The CDR3 loop is CASSQVGGARKGYTF. CDR3 sequence (DNA): TGCGCCAGCAGCCAAGTCGGGGGCGCGCGGAAGGGCTACACCTTC. This chain links TRBV4-1 with TRBJ1-2; D possibly corresponds to TRBD1 (6 bases). V lost 1 base to trimming and J lost 8 bases, with 17 bases between them. CDR1 is MGHRA, CDR2 YSYEKL, per germline. This CDR3 spans 15 amino acids.